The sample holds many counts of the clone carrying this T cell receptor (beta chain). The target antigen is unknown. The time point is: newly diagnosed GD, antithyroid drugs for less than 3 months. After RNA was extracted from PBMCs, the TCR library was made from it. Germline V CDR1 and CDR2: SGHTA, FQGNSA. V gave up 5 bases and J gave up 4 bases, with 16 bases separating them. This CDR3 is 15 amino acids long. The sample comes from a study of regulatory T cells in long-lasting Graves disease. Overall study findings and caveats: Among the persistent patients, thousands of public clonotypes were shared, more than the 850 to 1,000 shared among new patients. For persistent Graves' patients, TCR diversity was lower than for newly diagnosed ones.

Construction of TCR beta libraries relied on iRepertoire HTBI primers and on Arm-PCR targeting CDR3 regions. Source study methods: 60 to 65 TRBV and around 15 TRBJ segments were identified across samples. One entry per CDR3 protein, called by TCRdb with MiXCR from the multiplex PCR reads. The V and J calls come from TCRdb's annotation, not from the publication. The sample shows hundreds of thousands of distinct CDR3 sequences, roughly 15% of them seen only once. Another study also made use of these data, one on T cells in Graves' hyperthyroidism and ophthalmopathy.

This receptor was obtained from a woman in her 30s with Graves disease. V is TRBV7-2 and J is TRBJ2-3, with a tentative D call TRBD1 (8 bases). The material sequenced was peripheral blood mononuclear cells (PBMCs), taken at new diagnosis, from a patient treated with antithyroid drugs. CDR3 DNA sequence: TGTGCCAGCAGCCCTGGACAGGGAGGGGCAGATACGCAGTATTTT. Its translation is CASSPGQGGADTQYF.